This T cell receptor beta chain was recovered during a study of OX40 agonist ivuxolimab in advanced cancers. Context from the whole study: Ivuxolimab was a fully human IgG2 agonistic monoclonal antibody targeting the costimulatory receptor OX40 (CD134). Intravenous ivuxolimab was administered to patients every 2 weeks at six dose levels: 0.01, 0.1, 0.3, 1.5, 3 and 10 mg/kg. The dose-escalation cohort was approximately 83% male with a mean age of 60 years, ranging from roughly 20 to 80. The purpose of peripheral TCRbeta sequencing was to test whether ivuxolimab changed TCR sequence diversity and led to clonal T-cell expansion. The paper describes the monotherapy dose-escalation part (N = 52 patients) of the phase I trial of ivuxolimab. Patients were allowed to have had prior anti-PD-1, anti-PD-L1 or anti-CTLA-4 therapy, and around 40% of the dose-escalation patients had previously received checkpoint inhibitors. Among the roughly 52 dose-escalation patients, some 20 had hepatocellular carcinoma, roughly 15 melanoma, 9 renal cell carcinoma and 9 head and neck cancer. Partial responses occurred in three dose-escalation patients, of whom one had hepatocellular carcinoma and two had cutaneous melanoma. Findings and caveats that apply to the study as a whole: Clonal expansion of both CD4+ and CD8+ blood T cells was observed from baseline to week 6 at doses 0.1 to 3.0 mg/kg. In the 0.1-3.0 mg/kg groups, partial responders had among the lowest normalized peripheral clonal expansion, particularly in CD8+ T cells. After ivuxolimab, expanded clones were on average more numerous among CD8+ T cells than among CD4+ T cells. Antigen specificity was not determined for the clonally expanded peripheral T cells. Low levels of normalized T-cell clonal expansion were also shown by some nonresponding patients.

Turning to this clone: Its antigen is currently not known. The input lacks base qualities; no much larger clone sits a single base away.

The junction carries 14 bases between V and J, which are trimmed by 5 bases and 0 bases respectively. Including cysteine and phenylalanine, the CDR3 has 16 amino acids. The kept DNA is CDR3 alone, 48 bases in frame from the first base. CDR1 and CDR2 are read off the germline V gene as SGHRS and YFSETQ. Genomic DNA was extracted from sorted cells for sequencing of the TCRbeta CDR3 region. The immunoSEQ Assay was used to sequence the TCRbeta CDR3 regions. Sourced from immuneACCESS, this table was stored by TCRdb with only in-frame sequences that have V and J called. A share of the clones is absent; for the studies checked, an unresolved V gene accounts for under half, and the remainder has no known explanation. This sample has tens of thousands of clones in its table, and 80% to 90% of those were observed once. The ten biggest clones cover 1.9% of the sample. The trial excluded patients who had a history of autoimmune disease or were on systemic immunosuppression. Peripheral blood for TCR sequencing was collected from all dose cohorts at baseline, on cycle 4 day 1, and on cycle 7 day 1. The samples were drawn from a first-in-human, open-label, multicenter phase I dose-escalation trial of ivuxolimab. Adults with locally advanced or metastatic melanoma, renal cell carcinoma, hepatocellular carcinoma or head and neck squamous cell carcinoma were enrolled in the trial. CD4+ and CD8+ T cells were sorted separately from peripheral blood before TCR sequencing.

The sequence came from an adult with an advanced solid tumor such as melanoma, head and neck, liver or kidney cancer. The V and J segments used are TRBV5-1 and TRBJ2-2; a tentative D call is TRBD1 (6 bases match). The sequencing used CD4+ or CD8+ T cells sorted from blood, collected in a trial of the OX40 agonist ivuxolimab. The nucleotides read TGCGCCAGCAGACATTTACAGGGTACGAACACCGGGGAGCTGTTTTTT. It specifies CASRHLQGTNTGELFF.